Described below is a single T cell receptor (beta chain) sequence and its context. The Seattle patients joined while their infection was active and were tracked longitudinally afterward. The CDR3 consists of 14 residues. Unmatched junction bases numbered 3, after V lost 4 bases and J lost 3 bases. Germline V CDR1 and CDR2: LGHDT, YNNKEL (reference sequence). This entry is derived from a study of blood T cell repertoires in COVID-19. Study background: Researchers got acute and convalescent COVID-19 samples from the United States, Italy and Spain. T cells, B-cell-depleted T cells, or PBMCs supplied cDNA or gDNA.

The authors' processing: Using reference gene primer amplification, nucleated cell counts were estimated. Some clones are missing from TCRdb's copy, which holds only in-frame ones; the method was immunoSEQ multiplex PCR. Clonal size and the V and J genes are those of that table, whereas D and trimming came from the DNA. The repertoire holds over 200,000 clones, 83% seen once, with roughly 1.3% in the top ten. The clonotype comes from a woman in her thirties with COVID-19, enrolled during active disease. The specimen sequenced was peripheral blood. The V call is TRBV3-1 (or the pseudogene TRBV3-2), the J call TRBJ2-7; the match to TRBD2 covers 10 bases. In DNA, the CDR3 is TGTGCCAGCAGCCCGGCTAGCGGGAGCTACGAGCAGTACTTC. Its protein is CASSPASGSYEQYF.